The next 27 T cell receptor beta chains were all read from a single sample in a study of blood T cell repertoires in COVID-19. Sequencing was performed with immunoSEQ multiplex PCR; in TCRdb, only in-frame clones are kept and a portion is missing. The top ten hold roughly 10% of the sample, which has around 130,000 clones, roughly 79% seen once. Sequenced input: peripheral blood. The origin of the receptors is a human donor in a cohort sampled during active COVID-19.

The chain carries TRBV9 and TRBJ2-2; 12 bases line up with TRBD1. This CDR3 has 16 amino acids. V shed 4 bases and J 6 bases; nucleotides not matched to a gene: 7. From germline, CDR1 is SGDLS and CDR2 YYNGEE. The chain's CDR3 is CASSPPGTGGPGELFF. The DNA of the CDR3 is TGTGCCAGCAGCCCTCCCGGGACAGGGGGCCCCGGGGAGCTGTTTTTT.

This clone was recorded once. The chain carries TRBV5-1 and TRBJ2-5, with 7 bases fitting TRBD2. The germline gives CDR1 SGHRS, CDR2 YFSETQ. V lost 0 bases, J lost 1 base, and 9 bases stayed unmatched. This CDR3 comprises 17 residues. CDR3 nucleotides: TGCGCCAGCAGCTTGGCCCCACGTACTAGCGCCCAAGAGACCCAGTACTTC. This translates into CASSLAPRTSAQETQYF.

The chain links TRBV7-9 to TRBJ1-2; D ambiguous. CDR3 length: 13 residues. Trimming removed 5 bases at V and 3 bases at J, with 10 bases between. CDR1 SEHNR and CDR2 FQNEAQ come from the germline V gene (reference sequence). CDR3 sequence: CASSLNGHYGYTF. DNA for the CDR3: TGTGCCAGCAGCCTCAATGGGCACTATGGCTACACCTTC.

In this sample, this clone turned up a few times. This sequence joins TRBV30 and TRBJ2-2; D perhaps matches TRBD2 (7 bases). CDR3 length: 15 residues. V shed 4 bases and J shed 3 bases, with 15 bases lying between them. The germline V gene encodes CDR1 GTSNPN and CDR2 SVGIG (reference sequence). CDR3 in DNA: TGTGCCTGGACACGGGGGGCCCCCGACACCGGGGAGCTGTTTTTT. This sequence encodes CAWTRGAPDTGELFF.

This clone was picked up one time. The rearrangement joins TRBV5-1 to TRBJ1-1; D might be TRBD1 (5 bases). Between the trimmed V and J ends, which lost 4 bases and 6 bases, there was a span of 10 bases. CDR3 length: 12 residues. Germline loops: CDR1 SGHRS, CDR2 YFSETQ. The CDR3 loop is CASSPVGAEAFF. CDR3 DNA: TGCGCCAGCAGCCCGGTAGGGGCTGAAGCTTTCTTT.

CDR3 in amino acids: CASSARQGRGQPQHF. The CDR3 nucleotides are TGTGCCAGTAGTGCCAGACAGGGACGGGGTCAGCCCCAGCATTTT. The chain links TRBV19 to TRBJ1-5, with TRBD1 identical over 7 bases. The CDR3 runs to 15 residues. V lost 5 bases and J lost 6; bases outside the gene matches: 10. CDR1 is LNHDA and CDR2 is SQIVND in the germline V gene (reference sequence).

J is TRBJ2-3 and V is TRBV10-3, with D unresolved. V was cut by 2 bases and J by 0 bases, with 6 bases left in between. The CDR3 is 14 residues long. Germline CDR1 reads ENHRY; CDR2 reads SYGVKD. The CDR3 reads CAISEPLSTDTQYF. Here the CDR3 DNA reads TGTGCCATCAGTGAGCCCCTTAGCACAGATACGCAGTATTTT.

This rearrangement joins TRBV30 to TRBJ2-7, with D perhaps matching TRBD1 (6 bases). Trimming took off 4 bases at V and 3 bases at J, with 10 bases between the two ends. CDR1 GTSNPN and CDR2 SVGIG come from the germline V gene (reference sequence). This CDR3 is built from 12 residues. CDR3 residues: CAWNRDLYEQYF. The CDR3 DNA follows: TGTGCCTGGAACAGGGACCTCTACGAGCAGTACTTC.

The rearrangement joins TRBV3-1 (or the pseudogene TRBV3-2) to TRBJ1-3; TRBD1 might be the D (5 bases). The CDR3 consists of 16 residues. Per the germline V gene, CDR1 is LGHDT and CDR2 is YNNKEL (reference sequence). Trimming shortened V by 2 bases and J by 0 bases, and 11 bases separated the two germline ends. The CDR3 nucleotides are TGTGCCAGCAGCCAATTCAGGGCCCCCTCTGGAAACACCATATATTTT. Encoded protein: CASSQFRAPSGNTIYF.

The chain employs TRBV4-1 and TRBJ1-2, with no clear D. V was trimmed by 3 bases and J by 8 bases, leaving 7 bases between them. The CDR3 runs 11 residues. CDR1 is MGHRA and CDR2 is YSYEKL in the germline V gene. Written as DNA, the CDR3 is TGCGCCAGCAGCCAGGGCAGCGGCTACACCTTC. Residues: CASSQGSGYTF.

V gene TRBV6-5 combines with J gene TRBJ1-6; 7 bases are shared with TRBD1. Looked up from germline, CDR1 is MNHEY and CDR2 is SVGAGI. This CDR3 is built from 14 residues. V trimming: 2 bases; J trimming: 10 bases; junction bases outside the gene matches: 5. Here the CDR3 DNA reads TGTGCCAGCAGTTACGAAGGGGGCGGGTCACCCCTCCACTTT. Amino acid sequence: CASSYEGGGSPLHF.

The rearrangement joins TRBV6-6 to TRBJ1-5, with 7 bases lining up with TRBD1. This CDR3 has 14 amino acids. The trim removed 5 bases at V and 10 bases at J, leaving 11 bases unmatched. Germline CDR1 reads MNHNY; CDR2 reads SVGAGI (reference sequence). In nucleotides, the CDR3 is TGTGCCAGCAGTAACAGGGGTGGGGTGGGCCCCCAGCATTTT. Residues: CASSNRGGVGPQHF.

The V gene is TRBV29-1, the J gene TRBJ1-1; D perhaps matches TRBD1 (6 bases). V was shortened by 4 bases and J by 1 base, with 10 bases between the two germline ends. CDR3 length equals 13 residues. Germline V CDR1 and CDR2: SQVTM, ANQGSEA. CDR3 sequence reads: CSVAPGANTEAFF. CDR3 bases: TGCAGCGTTGCGCCAGGGGCGAACACTGAAGCTTTCTTT.

This chain uses TRBV7-6 with TRBJ1-3; D unresolved. Germline V lookup: CDR1 SGHVS, CDR2 FNYEAQ. Deletions cut 5 bases from V and 3 bases from J, with 2 bases between. This CDR3 has 11 amino acids. The CDR3 sequence is CASSRGNTIYF. The CDR3 coding sequence is TGTGCCAGCAGCCGTGGAAACACCATATATTTT.

The chain has TRBV6-5 and TRBJ2-1, with D possibly matching TRBD2 (7 bases). CDR3 length: 16 residues. In germline, CDR1 is MNHEY, CDR2 SVGAGI. V lost 4 bases to trimming and J lost 1 base, with 14 bases between them. The CDR3 protein is CASSSREGGSYNEQFF. The CDR3 DNA follows: TGTGCCAGCAGTTCCAGGGAGGGGGGGTCCTACAATGAGCAGTTCTTC.

The chain is built from TRBV3-1 (or the pseudogene TRBV3-2) and TRBJ1-6; D ambiguous. The ends were cut back, 2 bases at V and 5 bases at J, with 7 bases in the middle. This CDR3 spans 14 amino acids. Germline V gene sequence: CDR1 LGHDT, CDR2 YNNKEL (reference sequence). The CDR3 loop reads CASSQRHNNSPLHF. CDR3 bases: TGTGCCAGCAGCCAAAGACATAATAATTCACCCCTCCACTTT.

This clone has only one observation. This chain joins TRBV7-2 and TRBJ2-1, with TRBD1 matching 7 bases. This CDR3 comprises 16 residues. Trimming removed 5 bases from V and 6 bases from J; junction bases left unmatched: 13. The germline gives CDR1 SGHTA, CDR2 FQGNSA. The CDR3 is CASSPRPGQKLNEQFF. CDR3 DNA: TGTGCCAGCAGCCCAAGACCGGGACAGAAACTCAATGAGCAGTTCTTC.

This chain connects TRBV2 to TRBJ1-6, with D possibly TRBD1 on 6 matching bases. CDR3 length equals 20 residues. CDR1 SNHLY and CDR2 FYNNEI come from the germline V gene. The V gene lost 6 bases and the J gene lost 0 bases, with 24 bases spanning the gap. The CDR3 spells CASSPYGGARLSSYNSPLHF. The CDR3, as DNA: TGTGCCAGCAGCCCCTACGGGGGGGCCCGATTGAGCTCCTATAATTCACCCCTCCACTTT.

CDR3 nucleotides: TGTGCCAGCAGGACGGACAGCTCCTACGAGCAGTACTTC. It yields the protein CASRTDSSYEQYF. The chain employs TRBV12-3 or TRBV12-4 and TRBJ2-7, with TRBD1 as a possible D gene (6 bases). This CDR3 region has 13 residues. V gave up 6 bases and J gave up 0 bases, with 9 bases separating them.

The chain has TRBV29-1 and TRBJ2-7; D is perhaps TRBD1 (6 bases). Trimming took off 4 bases at V and 3 bases at J, with 16 bases between the two ends. Germline CDR1 and CDR2: SQVTM and ANQGSEA. The CDR3 runs 14 residues. CDR3 in DNA: TGCAGCGTTGTAAAACAGGGTATGGACTACGAGCAGTACTTC. This sequence encodes CSVVKQGMDYEQYF.

The table lists this clone with a count of one. The chain employs TRBV12-3 or TRBV12-4 and TRBJ2-1, with D unclear. This CDR3 has 12 residues. V was shortened by 5 bases and J by 7 bases, with 9 bases between the two germline ends. CDR3 protein: CASSPPLNEQFF. CDR3 bases: TGTGCCAGCAGTCCTCCTTTGAATGAGCAGTTCTTC.

The chain joins TRBV11-2 to TRBJ1-3, with TRBD1 as a possible D gene (5 bases). CDR1 is SGHAT, CDR2 FQNNGV, per germline. V gave up 5 bases and J gave up 0 bases, with 11 bases separating them. CDR3 length: 15 residues. The CDR3 region has the DNA TGTGCCAGCAGCGCGCGGGGCCCCTCTGGAAACACCATATATTTT. Translated, it gives CASSARGPSGNTIYF.

The rearrangement joins TRBV5-1 to TRBJ1-4; tentatively, D is TRBD1 (6 bases). V shed 5 bases and J shed 8 bases, with 16 bases lying between them. The CDR3 has 14 amino acids. Germline V gives CDR1 SGHRS, CDR2 YFSETQ. The CDR3 loop reads CASSRTEGGEKLFF. The CDR3 DNA reads TGCGCCAGCAGTAGGACAGAGGGTGGGGAAAAACTGTTTTTT.

The J gene is TRBJ1-6, the V gene TRBV9; TRBD1 might be the D (6 bases). V gave up 3 bases and J gave up 10 bases, with 14 bases separating them. Germline V gene lookup returns CDR1 SGDLS and CDR2 YYNGEE. CDR3 size: 14 residues. The CDR3 region has the DNA TGTGCCAGCAGCGCTGGAACAGGGAGCTCACCCCTCCACTTT. Its protein product is CASSAGTGSSPLHF.

The chain couples TRBV4-1 to TRBJ1-1; no firm D call. Per the germline V gene, CDR1 is MGHRA and CDR2 is YSYEKL. The CDR3 sequence is 13 residues long. Between the trimmed V and J ends, which lost 2 bases and 2 bases, there was a span of 6 bases. The CDR3 reads CASSQLLNTEAFF. The CDR3 DNA is TGCGCCAGCAGCCAACTCCTCAACACTGAAGCTTTCTTT.

V and J are TRBV6-6 and TRBJ2-5; a possible D gene is TRBD2 (6 bases). The CDR3 length is 15 residues. Germline CDR1 is MNHNY and CDR2 is SVGAGI (reference sequence). Trimming left V 2 bases short and J 1 base short, with 11 bases between. The CDR3 protein is CASSYGGAIQETQYF. The DNA of the CDR3 is TGTGCCAGCAGTTACGGCGGGGCGATCCAAGAGACCCAGTACTTC.

This chain links TRBV27 with TRBJ2-3; 7 bases line up with TRBD2. This CDR3 is 15 amino acids long. The germline CDR1 and CDR2 sequences are MNHEY and SMNVEV (reference sequence). V trimming: 5 bases; J trimming: 4 bases; junction bases outside the gene matches: 9. CDR3 residues: CASSRGGPPADTQYF. Written as DNA, the CDR3 is TGTGCCAGCAGTCGCGGGGGACCTCCCGCAGATACGCAGTATTTT.